The 20 T cell receptor beta chains reported below all come from one sample, sequenced in a study of human T cells and chemical hapten exposure. TCRdb re-derived calls from the RACE reads in MiXCR, one entry per CDR3 protein. The sample has under 200,000 distinct CDR3 sequences, about 30% seen once. Time point meaning: patch test 3, about 24 weeks after DPC sensitization. This sample's treatment: therapeutic diphenylcyclopropenone sensitization with weekly scalp DPC. Sequences were derived from whole blood, sampled in connection with sensitization to the hapten diphenylcyclopropenone (DPC). These receptors were obtained from a woman aged 18 to 35 with alopecia areata. Some clones in this sample may be carry-over from other donors' samples.

CDR3 coding DNA: TGTGCCAGCAGTCTTAACAGGAAAAATTCACCCCTCCACTTT. Translation gives CASSLNRKNSPLHF. V is TRBV28 and J is TRBJ1-6; possible D gene TRBD1, 5 bases. V lost 5 bases and J 7 bases, leaving 12 bases between the germline ends. The CDR3 is made up of 14 amino acids. Per the germline V gene, CDR1 is MDHEN and CDR2 is SYDVKM. The full variable domain, completed using reference TRBV28 and TRBJ1-6, is DVKVTQSSRYLVKRTGEKVFLECVQDMDHENMFWYRQDPGLGLRLIYFSYDVKMKEKGDIPEGYSVSREKKERFSLILESASTNQTSMYLCASSLNRKNSPLHFGNGTRLTVT.

This sequence joins TRBV4-1 and TRBJ2-5; D unclear. The V and J ends lost 1 base and 3 bases respectively, with 6 bases between them. The CDR3 runs to 13 residues. The V gene's germline CDR1 is MGHRA and CDR2 YSYEKL. This chain's CDR3 is CASSQAGKETQYF. In DNA, the CDR3 is TGCGCCAGCAGCCAAGCAGGAAAAGAGACCCAGTACTTC.

This clonotype came up a few times. V usage is TRBV5-7 and J usage is TRBJ2-5; 8 bases fit TRBD2. TRBV5-7 is reported as an ORF; its role is uncertain. The CDR3 runs 16 residues. J gave up 6 bases and V 5 bases, and 15 bases lay outside the gene matches. The CDR3 bases are TGTGCCAGCAGGTATTCGAAGAGCGGGGGCATAAAGACCCAGTACTTC. It is translated as CASRYSKSGGIKTQYF.

This clonotype was seen a handful of times. The chain has TRBV28 and TRBJ2-7; 9 bases are a match to TRBD2. The germline V gene encodes CDR1 MDHEN and CDR2 SYDVKM. Trimming at V came to 3 bases and at J to 2 bases, leaving 5 bases not matched to a gene. There are 15 residues in the CDR3. The CDR3 DNA reads as TGTGCCAGCAGTTTTGGGGGACTAGCCCCCTACGAGCAGTACTTC. It encodes CASSFGGLAPYEQYF. The full variable domain, completed using reference TRBV28 and TRBJ2-7, is DVKVTQSSRYLVKRTGEKVFLECVQDMDHENMFWYRQDPGLGLRLIYFSYDVKMKEKGDIPEGYSVSREKKERFSLILESASTNQTSMYLCASSFGGLAPYEQYFGPGTRLTVT.

In its sample, this clonotype was seen a few times. The rearrangement joins TRBV27 to TRBJ1-6, with TRBD1 identical over 8 bases. Per germline, CDR1 MNHEY and CDR2 SMNVEV (reference sequence). The CDR3 extends over 15 amino acids. V trimming: 5 bases; J trimming: 7 bases; junction bases outside the gene matches: 7. The CDR3 bases are TGTGCCAGCAGTAGTGACAGGGGTAGGAATTCACCCCTCCACTTT. It encodes CASSSDRGRNSPLHF.

This clonotype was observed a handful of times. The gene calls are TRBV20-1 and TRBJ1-6; 10 positions agree with TRBD1. Trimming cost V 0 bases and J 10 bases; bases outside gene matches: 9. Germline V gives CDR1 DFQATT, CDR2 SNEGSKA (reference sequence). The CDR3 is 16 residues long. The CDR3 region is CSARDPDRGFNSPLHF. The CDR3 DNA sequence: TGCAGTGCTAGAGATCCGGACAGGGGGTTTAACTCACCCCTCCACTTT.

The chain employs TRBV24-1 and TRBJ2-1; D is unclear. The CDR3 consists of 15 residues. Germline lookup yields CDR1 KGHDR and CDR2 SFDVKD. Trimming shortened V by 5 bases and J by 4 bases, and 14 bases separated the two germline ends. As DNA, the CDR3 is TGTGCCACCAGTGTGGGCCCCGTAGGTTACAATGAGCAGTTCTTC. Encoded protein: CATSVGPVGYNEQFF.

This chain connects TRBV20-1 to TRBJ2-1; possible D gene TRBD1, 5 bases. The V gene's germline CDR1 is DFQATT and CDR2 SNEGSKA (reference sequence). Trimming removed 3 bases from V and 7 bases from J, with 19 bases in between. The CDR3 extends over 15 amino acids. The CDR3 protein is CSARFPSRGGNEQFF. The CDR3 DNA reads as TGCAGTGCTAGGTTCCCGTCAAGGGGCGGAAATGAGCAGTTCTTC.

This clonotype was recorded at least ten times. V usage is TRBV4-3 and J usage is TRBJ1-2; D might be TRBD1 (5 bases). The CDR3 covers 17 residues. Germline V gives CDR1 LGHNA, CDR2 YSLEER. Trimming took off 0 bases at V and 6 bases at J, with 20 bases between the two ends. CDR3: CASSQDGGFNPDHGYTF. CDR3 nucleotides: TGCGCCAGCAGCCAAGATGGGGGATTCAACCCGGATCATGGCTACACCTTC.

The V gene is TRBV28, the J gene TRBJ1-6; D unclear. Germline CDR1 reads MDHEN; CDR2 reads SYDVKM. The CDR3 loop spans 14 amino acids. Between the trimmed V and J ends, which lost 5 bases and 14 bases, there was a span of 19 bases. CDR3 DNA: TGTGCCAGCAGTCCTAGGGCCCCCATCAAGGCCCTCCACTTT. Translating it yields CASSPRAPIKALHF.

This chain links TRBV27 with TRBJ2-7; TRBD2 agrees at 7 bases. CDR1 is MNHEY, CDR2 SMNVEV, per germline (reference sequence). This CDR3 has 14 amino acids. Germline trimming cut 5 bases from V and 3 bases from J; bases unmatched to any gene: 7. The CDR3 region is CASSLGERGYEQYF. CDR3 DNA sequence: TGTGCCAGCAGTCTGGGGGAGCGGGGCTACGAGCAGTACTTC.

There are a few counts of this clonotype. V gene TRBV7-3 combines with J gene TRBJ2-2; D may be TRBD2 (5 bases). V was clipped by 2 bases and J by 1 base, with 11 bases between them. The CDR3 loop spans 16 amino acids. Germline V CDR1 and CDR2: SGHTA, FQGTGA. The CDR3 bases are TGTGCCAGCAGCTTACGAGCGGACTGGAACACCGGGGAGCTGTTTTTT. This encodes CASSLRADWNTGELFF. Drawing the rest from reference TRBV7-3 and TRBJ2-2, the complete variable domain is GAGVSQTPSNKVTEKGKYVELRCDPISGHTALYWYRQSLGQGPEFLIYFQGTGAADDSGLPNDRFFAVRPEGSVSTLKIQRTERGDSAVYLCASSLRADWNTGELFFGEGSRLTVL.

The rearrangement joins TRBV12-3 or TRBV12-4 to TRBJ1-1; maybe TRBD1 (6 bases). V gave up 6 bases and J gave up 5 bases, with 22 bases separating them. This CDR3 is 16 amino acids long. The CDR3 reads CASSRRGGGGWTEAFF. The CDR3 DNA reads TGTGCCAGCAGCCGGAGGGGGGGGGGCGGTTGGACTGAAGCTTTCTTT.

V is TRBV7-2 and J is TRBJ1-6; a weak D match, TRBD1 (5 bases). The CDR3 is 15 amino acids. The germline gives CDR1 SGHTA, CDR2 FQGNSA. Trimming took off 0 bases at V and 9 bases at J, with 12 bases between the two ends. CDR3 region: CASSLAIGVTSPLHF. CDR3 sequence (DNA): TGTGCCAGCAGCTTAGCTATAGGGGTGACTTCACCCCTCCACTTT.

The chain carries TRBV5-1 and TRBJ1-1, with TRBD1 matching over 9 bases. Trimming took 2 bases from V and 5 from J; bases not matched to a gene: 10. CDR1 is SGHRS and CDR2 is YFSETQ in the germline V gene. This CDR3 is built from 16 residues. The CDR3 region is CASSFTTGGSGTEAFF. In DNA form, the CDR3 reads TGCGCCAGCAGCTTTACCACAGGGGGCTCGGGTACTGAAGCTTTCTTT. Filled out from reference TRBV5-1 and TRBJ1-1, the complete variable domain reads KAGVTQTPRYLIKTRGQQVTLSCSPISGHRSVSWYQQTPGQGLQFLFEYFSETQRNKGNFPGRFSGRQFSNSRSEMNVSTLELGDSALYLCASSFTTGGSGTEAFFGQGTRLTVV.

The chain uses TRBV4-3 and TRBJ2-2, with 8 positions matching TRBD2. The CDR3 is 16 amino acids. V shed 1 base, J shed 7 bases, and the junction held 8 bases outside the gene matches. Germline CDR1 reads LGHNA; CDR2 reads YSLEER. The CDR3 here is CASSQVWAGGGGELFF. In DNA form, the CDR3 reads TGCGCCAGCAGCCAAGTTTGGGCGGGAGGAGGCGGGGAGCTGTTTTTT.

V and J are TRBV11-3 and TRBJ2-1, with TRBD1 identical over 7 bases. The CDR3 has 13 amino acids. Germline V gene sequence: CDR1 SGHNT, CDR2 YENEEA. J was trimmed by 7 bases and V by 5 bases; bases with no gene match: 5. CDR3 coding DNA: TGTGCCAGCAGCAGACCGGGACAGAATGAGCAGTTCTTC. It encodes CASSRPGQNEQFF. The full variable domain, completed using reference TRBV11-3 and TRBJ2-1, is EAGVVQSPRYKIIEKKQPVAFWCNPISGHNTLYWYLQNLGQGPELLIRYENEEAVDDSQLPKDRFSAERLKGVDSTLKIQPAELGDSAVYLCASSRPGQNEQFFGPGTRLTVL.

Notes on this clonotype: A junction end diverges from the germline sequence, so it may reflect a read error. This chain links TRBV30 with TRBJ2-5; D is perhaps TRBD2 (7 bases). Germline CDR1 GTSNPN, CDR2 SVGIG (reference sequence). CDR3 length equals 14 residues. The CDR3 here is CARSVRGGGETQYF. The CDR3 DNA follows: TGTGCCCGGAGTGTACGGGGAGGGGGAGAGACCCAGTACTTC.

This clonotype has just a few counts. The J gene is TRBJ1-2, the V gene TRBV27; 8 nucleotides line up with TRBD1. The CDR3 extends over 14 amino acids. Germline CDR1 is MNHEY and CDR2 is SMNVEV (reference sequence). J lost 8 bases, V lost 5 bases, and 10 bases had no gene match. The CDR3 nucleotides read TGTGCCAGCAGTCGTGCCGACAGGGGAGGAGGCTACACCTTC. Its translation: CASSRADRGGGYTF.

The rearrangement joins TRBV27 to TRBJ1-1; D gene uncertain. This CDR3 is built from 15 residues. The germline V gene has CDR1 MNHEY and CDR2 SMNVEV (reference sequence). V was shortened by 3 bases and J by 4 bases, with 15 bases between the two germline ends. The CDR3 here is CASSLRVDGGTEAFF. The CDR3 bases are TGTGCCAGCAGTTTGCGAGTAGACGGAGGCACTGAAGCTTTCTTT.